Detailed here is one T cell receptor (beta chain). The antigen remains undetermined. Overnight CMV lysate stimulation of fresh PBMCs defined donor CMV status by CD4+ IFNgamma. The V and J ends lost 5 bases and 4 bases respectively, with 22 bases between them. CDR1 and CDR2 from the germline V gene are SQVTM and ANQGSEA. This CDR3 comprises 16 residues. The sample originates from a study of naive and memory T cell subsets. Study conclusions and caveats: Clonotypes are single alpha or beta chains, not paired receptors. In naive cells, over 85% of TCR sequences were seen only once.

An equimolar mix of two oligonucleotides served as the beta constant-region primer for TRBC1 and TRBC2. Four rounds of PCR amplified the ligated cDNA using nested alpha and beta constant-region primers plus SP2. MiXCR, run by TCRdb on the UMI-ligation and nested PCR reads, gives a single entry per CDR3 protein. The table lists 120,000 or so distinct CDR3 sequences, over 30% of them singletons. This TCR came from a human donor in good health. The specimen was central memory CD4+ T cells from blood. J is TRBJ2-3 and V is TRBV29-1; no definite D call. The CDR3: CSVPGRAHPLPDTQYF. The CDR3 DNA follows: TGCAGCGTTCCCGGCCGGGCGCATCCCTTGCCAGATACGCAGTATTTT.